Listed here are 30 T cell receptor beta chains from one sample, sequenced in a study of cytomegalovirus exposure and HLA in healthy donors. The PCR had 60 Vbeta and 13 Jbeta primers. Profiled with immunoSEQ multiplex PCR; TCRdb holds only in-frame clones, not every one. The table shows more than 80,000 clones, with 76% occurring only once. The material sequenced was PBMCs. These TCRs come from a woman in her sixties in good health and CMV-seropositive.

This clone was seen a few times. This chain links TRBV5-6 with TRBJ1-1; TRBD1 matches at 10 bases. The germline V gene encodes CDR1 SGHDT and CDR2 YYEEEE. The CDR3 contains 17 residues. V was clipped by 0 bases and J by 2 bases; unmatched bases: 7. CDR3 loop: CASSLGWTGGGNTEAFF. Written as DNA, the CDR3 is TGTGCCAGCAGCTTGGGTTGGACAGGGGGAGGAAACACTGAAGCTTTCTTT.

This clone has more than one count but fewer than ten. The chain employs TRBV7-9 and TRBJ1-1; D gene uncertain. Trimming left V 0 bases short and J 7 bases short, with 9 bases between. The CDR3 spans 13 residues. Germline V lookup: CDR1 SEHNR, CDR2 FQNEAQ (reference sequence). CDR3 loop: CASSLAGESEAFF. The CDR3 DNA follows: TGTGCCAGCAGCTTAGCGGGCGAGAGTGAAGCTTTCTTT.

This rearrangement joins TRBV7-9 to TRBJ2-7; D is uncertain. The germline V gene has CDR1 SEHNR and CDR2 FQNEAQ (reference sequence). V was clipped by 6 bases and J by 3 bases, with 6 bases between them. This CDR3 region has 11 residues. The CDR3 here is CASSPYYEQYF. The CDR3 coding sequence is TGTGCCAGCAGTCCCTACTACGAGCAGTACTTC.

The chain combines TRBV11-2 with TRBJ2-1, with 9 bases fitting TRBD2. V lost 1 base, J lost 9 bases, and 10 bases stayed unmatched. Looked up from germline, CDR1 is SGHAT and CDR2 is FQNNGV. There are 16 residues in the CDR3. CDR3 bases: TGTGCCAGCAGCTTAGCACGACTAGCGGAAGGGCGTGAGCAGTTCTTC. As protein: CASSLARLAEGREQFF. Using reference TRBV11-2 and TRBJ2-1 for the parts outside the CDR3, the full variable domain is EAGVAQSPRYKIIEKRQSVAFWCNPISGHATLYWYQQILGQGPKLLIQFQNNGVVDDSQLPKDRFSAERLKGVDSTLKIQPAKLEDSAVYLCASSLARLAEGREQFFGPGTRLTVL.

The rearrangement links TRBV4-2 to TRBJ1-4, with 11 positions matching TRBD1. CDR3 length equals 16 residues. Trimming cost V 0 bases and J 6 bases; bases outside gene matches: 3. CDR1 and CDR2 from the germline V gene are LGHNA and YNFKEQ. In nucleotides, the CDR3 is TGTGCCAGCAGCCAAGATAAGGGACAGGGGGATGAAAAACTGTTTTTT. Protein product: CASSQDKGQGDEKLFF.

In this sample, this clone turned up a few times. The chain links TRBV11-3 to TRBJ2-7; 11 bases agree with TRBD2. Germline-derived CDR1 and CDR2 are SGHNT and YENEEA. Trimming removed 5 bases from V and 3 bases from J; junction bases left unmatched: 9. CDR3 length equals 16 residues. The CDR3 reads CASSRTGTSGDYEQYF. The DNA of the CDR3 is TGTGCCAGCAGCAGAACCGGGACTAGCGGCGACTACGAGCAGTACTTC.

This chain uses TRBV28 with TRBJ2-7, with TRBD2 matching over 7 bases. The trim removed 5 bases at V and 2 bases at J, leaving 9 bases unmatched. The CDR3 is 15 residues long. CDR1 and CDR2 (germline): MDHEN, SYDVKM. CDR3 DNA: TGTGCCAGCAGTCTCCCCCGCGCGGGGGCCTACGAGCAGTACTTC. This encodes CASSLPRAGAYEQYF.

V is TRBV28 and J is TRBJ2-7; D might be TRBD1 (5 bases). The germline V and J ends were trimmed by 2 bases and 5 bases, with 10 bases remaining between them. Germline V lookup: CDR1 MDHEN, CDR2 SYDVKM. There are 13 residues in the CDR3. CDR3 loop: CASSLPGLDEQYF. The CDR3 DNA sequence: TGTGCCAGCAGTTTACCAGGGCTCGACGAGCAGTACTTC.

The chain couples TRBV14 to TRBJ2-1; TRBD1 aligns across 7 bases. Germline values: CDR1 SGHDN, CDR2 FVKESK. After removal of 6 bases from V and 10 bases from J, the junction contained 3 bases not matched to a gene. The CDR3 has 11 amino acids. CDR3 bases: TGTGCCAGCAGGAAGGACAGGGAGCAGTTCTTC. This codes for CASRKDREQFF. Together with reference TRBV14 and TRBJ2-1, the CDR3 gives the full variable domain: EAGVTQFPSHSVIEKGQTVTLRCDPISGHDNLYWYRRVMGKEIKFLLHFVKESKQDESGMPNNRFLAERTGGTYSTLKVQPAELEDSGVYFCASRKDREQFFGPGTRLTVL.

The chain uses TRBV5-4 and TRBJ2-3; 7 bases are a match to TRBD2. This CDR3 is 14 amino acids long. Germline trimming cut 4 bases from V and 1 base from J; bases unmatched to any gene: 3. CDR1 and CDR2 (germline): SGHNT, YYREEE (reference sequence). The DNA for the CDR3 is TGTGCCAGCAGCAATCGGGGGGGCACAGATACGCAGTATTTT. As protein: CASSNRGGTDTQYF.

The chain couples TRBV15 to TRBJ2-2; 7 positions match TRBD1. CDR1 LNHNV and CDR2 YYDKDF come from the germline V gene (reference sequence). V was pared by 6 bases and J by 6 bases, with 10 bases of the junction left unmatched. The CDR3 extends over 15 amino acids. DNA for the CDR3: TGTGCCACCAGGGACCAGGGACAGATTGCCGGGGAGCTGTTTTTT. Its translation: CATRDQGQIAGELFF.

The chain carries TRBV4-1 and TRBJ1-1, with 7 bases fitting TRBD1. The CDR3 runs to 14 residues. The germline CDR1 and CDR2 sequences are MGHRA and YSYEKL. The junction had 13 bases not matched to a gene; V was cut back by 7 bases and J by 8 bases. The CDR3 spells CASTIRGGQTEAFF. Here the CDR3 DNA reads TGCGCCAGCACCATAAGAGGGGGACAGACCGAAGCTTTCTTT.

V is TRBV7-9 and J is TRBJ1-2; no clear D gene. The germline CDR1 and CDR2 sequences are SEHNR and FQNEAQ (reference sequence). The CDR3 runs to 17 residues. Trimming took off 0 bases at V and 4 bases at J, with 18 bases between the two ends. The CDR3 loop reads CASSLAPWAALFYGYTF. CDR3 nucleotides: TGTGCCAGCAGCTTAGCGCCGTGGGCCGCCCTCTTCTATGGCTACACCTTC.

The V gene is TRBV4-2, the J gene TRBJ1-2; 7 positions agree with TRBD1. From germline, CDR1 is LGHNA and CDR2 YNFKEQ. V shed 1 base and J 4 bases; nucleotides not matched to a gene: 9. CDR3 length equals 16 residues. CDR3 DNA: TGTGCCAGCAGCCAAGTTGGGACAGTGAGAAGCTATGGCTACACCTTC. As protein: CASSQVGTVRSYGYTF.

This clone was detected many times. The chain couples TRBV4-1 to TRBJ1-1, with a tentative D call TRBD1 (6 bases). Trimming stripped 4 bases from V and 6 bases from J, with 12 bases between. CDR1 MGHRA and CDR2 YSYEKL come from the germline V gene. This CDR3 contains 13 residues. CDR3 nucleotide sequence: TGCGCCAGCAGCCTAAATGGGGGCCCTGAAGCTTTCTTT. As protein: CASSLNGGPEAFF.

The V and J genes are TRBV5-1 and TRBJ2-5; 7 nucleotides line up with TRBD2. The J call is uncertain, as TRBJ2-7 better fits the DNA end. Germline assignment: CDR1 SGHRS and CDR2 YFSETQ. This CDR3 contains 13 residues. The CDR3 region has the DNA TGCGCCAGCAGCAGGTCGCGGGAGTACGAGCAGTACTTC. Its protein is CASSRSREYEQYF.

The chain links TRBV7-8 to TRBJ1-2, with D possibly TRBD1 on 5 matching bases. This CDR3 comprises 16 residues. V lost 5 bases to trimming and J lost 4 bases, with 20 bases between them. The germline gives CDR1 SGHVS, CDR2 FQNEAQ. The CDR3: CASSRQKDIHFYGYTF. CDR3 nucleotide sequence: TGTGCCAGCAGCCGGCAAAAGGACATCCACTTCTATGGCTACACCTTC.

This clone was observed once. V and J are TRBV12-5 and TRBJ2-3; 14 bases agree with TRBD2. The germline gives CDR1 LGHNT, CDR2 FRNRAP. Trimming cost V 7 bases and J 8 bases; bases outside gene matches: 14. The CDR3 loop spans 17 amino acids. This chain's CDR3 is CASAPGTSGRRVGTQYF. CDR3 DNA sequence: TGTGCTAGTGCCCCCGGGACTAGCGGGAGAAGGGTGGGTACGCAGTATTTT.

The gene calls are TRBV4-2 and TRBJ1-2; 7 nucleotides line up with TRBD1. The CDR3 runs 15 residues. Germline trimming cut 4 bases from V and 5 bases from J; bases unmatched to any gene: 10. CDR1 and CDR2 (germline): LGHNA, YNFKEQ. The CDR3 DNA sequence: TGTGCCAGCAGCCGAACCGGGACAGAAATATATGGCTACACCTTC. Translating it yields CASSRTGTEIYGYTF.

The rearrangement links TRBV10-3 to TRBJ2-5; D is unresolved. Looked up from germline, CDR1 is ENHRY and CDR2 is SYGVKD. The CDR3 length is 14 residues. V was shortened by 0 bases and J by 1 base, with 6 bases between the two germline ends. CDR3 coding DNA: TGTGCCATCAGTGAGTCTCCCCTCCAAGAGACCCAGTACTTC. Amino acid sequence: CAISESPLQETQYF.

This clone came up a few times. The gene calls are TRBV11-2 and TRBJ1-2; 8 bases map to TRBD1. Germline V gene lookup returns CDR1 SGHAT and CDR2 FQNNGV. The CDR3 loop spans 15 amino acids. After removal of 1 base from V and 6 bases from J, the junction contained 7 bases not matched to a gene. The CDR3 DNA is TGTGCCAGCAGCTTAGCGGGCAGGGGGCTCCATGGCTACACCTTC. This encodes CASSLAGRGLHGYTF.

This clone has more than one count but fewer than ten. The chain uses TRBV5-1 and TRBJ1-1, with D maybe TRBD1 (5 bases). V was cut by 1 base and J by 2 bases, with 9 bases left in between. CDR3 length equals 14 residues. Germline-derived CDR1 and CDR2 are SGHRS and YFSETQ. DNA of the CDR3: TGCGCCAGCAGCTTGTGGCAGGGAAACACTGAAGCTTTCTTT. It codes for CASSLWQGNTEAFF.

The V call is TRBV7-6, the J call TRBJ2-5; TRBD1 aligns across 7 bases. Matching the DNA end better, TRBJ2-7 makes the J call doubtful. CDR1 and CDR2 (germline): SGHVS, FNYEAQ. The CDR3 runs to 14 residues. CDR3 protein: CASSLRQGEHEQYF. Written as DNA, the CDR3 is TGTGCCAGCAGCTTAAGACAGGGAGAGCACGAGCAGTACTTC.

The chain uses TRBV5-4 and TRBJ1-4, with 9 bases aligning to TRBD1. The J segment lost 6 bases and the V segment lost 2 bases, leaving 5 bases of the junction unmatched. The germline V gene has CDR1 SGHNT and CDR2 YYREEE (reference sequence). The CDR3 has 15 residues. The CDR3 loop reads CASSLPQGADEKLFF. The CDR3 nucleotides read TGTGCCAGCAGCTTACCACAGGGGGCTGATGAAAAACTGTTTTTT. Combining the CDR3 with reference TRBV5-4 and TRBJ1-4 gives the whole variable domain ETGVTQSPTHLIKTRGQQVTLRCSSQSGHNTVSWYQQALGQGPQFIFQYYREEENGRGNFPPRFSGLQFPNYSSELNVNALELDDSALYLCASSLPQGADEKLFFGSGTQLSVL.

V usage is TRBV7-9 and J usage is TRBJ1-3, with D possibly being TRBD1 (6 bases). Trimming cost V 1 base and J 5 bases, with 15 bases left between them. Per germline, CDR1 SEHNR and CDR2 FQNEAQ (reference sequence). This CDR3 is built from 16 residues. The CDR3 DNA reads TGTGCCAGCAGCTTAGATCGGTTTTGGGGGCGAAACACCATATATTTT. Translation gives CASSLDRFWGRNTIYF. Combining the CDR3 with reference TRBV7-9 and TRBJ1-3 gives the whole variable domain DTGVSQNPRHKITKRGQNVTFRCDPISEHNRLYWYRQTLGQGPEFLTYFQNEAQLEKSRLLSDRFSAERPKGSFSTLEIQRTEQGDSAMYLCASSLDRFWGRNTIYFGEGSWLTVV.

The chain is built from TRBV2 and TRBJ2-7; a weak D match, TRBD1 (5 bases). V dropped 4 bases and J dropped 6 bases, with 19 bases sitting between them. Germline CDR1 and CDR2: SNHLY and FYNNEI. The CDR3 totals 15 residues. The CDR3 DNA reads TGTGCCAGCAGTGTAGGGGCTAGAATTGCGCCCGAGCAGTACTTC. Its protein is CASSVGARIAPEQYF.

J is TRBJ1-2 and V is TRBV30; maybe TRBD1 (6 bases). Germline V CDR1 and CDR2: GTSNPN, SVGIG (reference sequence). V lost 0 bases and J 8 bases, leaving 13 bases between the germline ends. The CDR3 is 13 amino acids. The chain's CDR3 is CAWSVGYRVGYTF. Written as DNA, the CDR3 is TGTGCCTGGAGTGTTGGCTACAGGGTGGGCTACACCTTC. Complete variable domain (other parts from reference TRBV30 and TRBJ1-2): SQTIHQWPATLVQPVGSPLSLECTVEGTSNPNLYWYRQAAGRGLQLLFYSVGIGQISSEVPQNLSASRPQDRQFILSSKKLLLSDSGFYLCAWSVGYRVGYTFGSGTRLTVV.

This sequence joins TRBV27 and TRBJ2-7; 7 bases agree with TRBD1. Per germline, CDR1 MNHEY and CDR2 SMNVEV (reference sequence). With V trimmed by 10 bases and J by 1 base, 16 bases remained unmatched. The CDR3 is 16 residues long. The CDR3 DNA sequence: TGTGCCACCACGCCCGGACAGGCTGGGTATTCCTACGAGCAGTACTTC. Its protein is CATTPGQAGYSYEQYF.

The rearrangement joins TRBV27 to TRBJ2-3, with D maybe TRBD1 (6 bases). Germline V CDR1 and CDR2: MNHEY, SMNVEV (reference sequence). V lost 3 bases, J lost 5 bases, and 15 bases lay in between. The CDR3 is made up of 15 amino acids. Here the CDR3 reads CASSLGHPGLDTQYF. For the CDR3, the DNA is TGTGCCAGCAGTTTGGGACACCCTGGGCTAGATACGCAGTATTTT.

The rearrangement uses TRBV5-1 and TRBJ1-1, with a possible D match to TRBD1 (6 bases). The germline V gene has CDR1 SGHRS and CDR2 YFSETQ. The CDR3 totals 16 residues. Trimming took 5 bases from V and 0 from J, leaving 17 bases between them. As DNA, the CDR3 is TGCGCCAGCAGACCAGCGTGGGGGCCTATGAACACTGAAGCTTTCTTT. Its translation: CASRPAWGPMNTEAFF.